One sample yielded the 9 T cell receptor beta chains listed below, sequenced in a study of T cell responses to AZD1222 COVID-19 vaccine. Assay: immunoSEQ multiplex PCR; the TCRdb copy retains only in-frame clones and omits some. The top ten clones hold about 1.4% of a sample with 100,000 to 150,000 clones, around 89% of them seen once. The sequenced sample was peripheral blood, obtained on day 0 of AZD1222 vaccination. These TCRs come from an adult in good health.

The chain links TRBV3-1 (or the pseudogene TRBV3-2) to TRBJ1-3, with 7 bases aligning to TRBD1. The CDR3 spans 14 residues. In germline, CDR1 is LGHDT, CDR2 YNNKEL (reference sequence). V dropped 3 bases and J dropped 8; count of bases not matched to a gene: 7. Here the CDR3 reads CASSHEDRVDTIYF. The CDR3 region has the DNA TGTGCCAGCAGCCATGAAGACAGGGTAGACACCATATATTTT.

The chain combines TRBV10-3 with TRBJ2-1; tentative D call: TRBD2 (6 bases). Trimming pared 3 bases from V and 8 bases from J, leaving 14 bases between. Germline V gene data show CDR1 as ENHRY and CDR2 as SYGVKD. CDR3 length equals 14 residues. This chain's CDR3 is CAISDGGIRHEQFF. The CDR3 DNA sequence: TGTGCCATCAGTGACGGCGGGATACGCCATGAGCAGTTCTTC.

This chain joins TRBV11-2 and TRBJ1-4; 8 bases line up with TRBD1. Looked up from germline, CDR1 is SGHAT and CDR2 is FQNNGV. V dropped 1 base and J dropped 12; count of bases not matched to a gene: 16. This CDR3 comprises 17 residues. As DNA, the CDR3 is TGTGCCAGCAGCTTAGTCTCGGTCGGACAGGGAAGGGGGGAACTGTTTTTT. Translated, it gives CASSLVSVGQGRGELFF.

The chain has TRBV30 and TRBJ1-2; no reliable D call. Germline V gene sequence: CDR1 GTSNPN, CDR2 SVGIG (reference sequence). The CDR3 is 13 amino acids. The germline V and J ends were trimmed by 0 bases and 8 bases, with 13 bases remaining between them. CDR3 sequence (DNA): TGTGCCTGGAGTGTAAGTTTGGAAAACGGCTACACCTTC. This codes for CAWSVSLENGYTF. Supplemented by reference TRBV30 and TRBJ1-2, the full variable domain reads SQTIHQWPATLVQPVGSPLSLECTVEGTSNPNLYWYRQAAGRGLQLLFYSVGIGQISSEVPQNLSASRPQDRQFILSSKKLLLSDSGFYLCAWSVSLENGYTFGSGTRLTVV.

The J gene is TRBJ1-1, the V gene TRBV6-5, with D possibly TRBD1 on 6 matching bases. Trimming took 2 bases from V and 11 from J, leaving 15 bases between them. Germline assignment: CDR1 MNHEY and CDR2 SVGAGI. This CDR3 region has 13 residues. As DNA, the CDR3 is TGTGCCAGCAGTTACGGGACATCGAATCGGGCTTTCTTT. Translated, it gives CASSYGTSNRAFF.

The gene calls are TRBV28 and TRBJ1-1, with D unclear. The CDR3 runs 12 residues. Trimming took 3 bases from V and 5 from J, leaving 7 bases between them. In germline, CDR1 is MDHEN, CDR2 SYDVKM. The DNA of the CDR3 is TGTGCCAGCAGTTTCTTGAGGACTGAAGCTTTCTTT. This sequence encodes CASSFLRTEAFF.

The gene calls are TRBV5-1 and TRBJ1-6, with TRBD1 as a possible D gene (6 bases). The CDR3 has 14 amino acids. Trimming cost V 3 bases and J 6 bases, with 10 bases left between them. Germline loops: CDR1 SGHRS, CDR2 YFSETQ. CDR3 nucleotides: TGCGCCAGCAGCTCGGGAGGGGGTAATTCACCCCTCCACTTT. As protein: CASSSGGGNSPLHF.

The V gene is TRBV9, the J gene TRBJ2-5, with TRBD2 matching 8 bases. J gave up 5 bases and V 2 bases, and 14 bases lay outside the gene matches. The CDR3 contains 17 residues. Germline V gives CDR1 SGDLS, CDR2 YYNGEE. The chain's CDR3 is CASSVSPRGLAWETQYF. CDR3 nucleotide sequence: TGTGCCAGCAGCGTCTCACCACGTGGACTAGCATGGGAGACCCAGTACTTC. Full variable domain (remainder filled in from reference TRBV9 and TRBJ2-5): DSGVTQTPKHLITATGQRVTLRCSPRSGDLSVYWYQQSLDQGLQFLIQYYNGEERAKGNILERFSAQQFPDLHSELNLSSLELGDSALYFCASSVSPRGLAWETQYFGPGTRLLVL.

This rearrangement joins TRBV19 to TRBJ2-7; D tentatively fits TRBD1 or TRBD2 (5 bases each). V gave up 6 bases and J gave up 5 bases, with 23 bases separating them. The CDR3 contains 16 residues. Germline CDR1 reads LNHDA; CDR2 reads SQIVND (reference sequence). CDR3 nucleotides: TGTGCCAGTAGCCCTACTTTTGGGACCAGAGCCGACGAGCAGTACTTC. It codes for CASSPTFGTRADEQYF. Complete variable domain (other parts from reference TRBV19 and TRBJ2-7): DGGITQSPKYLFRKEGQNVTLSCEQNLNHDAMYWYRQDPGQGLRLIYYSQIVNDFQKGDIAEGYSVSREKKESFPLTVTSAQKNPTAFYLCASSPTFGTRADEQYFGPGTRLTVT.